These 20 T cell receptor beta chains were all obtained from the same sample, sequenced in a study of blood T cell repertoires in COVID-19. Repertoires were generated with immunoSEQ multiplex PCR, while TCRdb's copy carries only in-frame clones and drops some. Of 17,000 or so clones in the sample, roughly 88% were seen once. What was sequenced was peripheral blood. Receptor source: a human donor in a cohort sampled during active COVID-19.

The rearrangement links TRBV27 to TRBJ2-1; no clear D. The CDR3 has 12 amino acids. V lost 1 base, J lost 7 bases, and 5 bases lay in between. Germline V gives CDR1 MNHEY, CDR2 SMNVEV (reference sequence). CDR3 coding DNA: TGTGCCAGCAGTTTATTTGAGAATGAGCAGTTCTTC. This codes for CASSLFENEQFF.

This chain links TRBV28 with TRBJ2-7; the match to TRBD1 covers 8 bases. The CDR3 consists of 15 residues. The junction had 10 bases not matched to a gene; V was cut back by 8 bases and J by 1 base. Per the germline V gene, CDR1 is MDHEN and CDR2 is SYDVKM. The CDR3 reads CASGPLQGASYEQYF. In DNA form, the CDR3 reads TGTGCCAGCGGGCCCCTTCAGGGGGCATCCTACGAGCAGTACTTC.

The gene calls are TRBV5-6 and TRBJ2-7, with D uncertain. The germline CDR1 and CDR2 sequences are SGHDT and YYEEEE. CDR3 size: 11 residues. Deletions cut 4 bases from V and 5 bases from J, with 7 bases between. CDR3 sequence (DNA): TGTGCCAGCAGCCGGAGCCACGAGCAGTACTTC. The encoded protein is CASSRSHEQYF.

The rearrangement uses TRBV7-9 and TRBJ2-5; D uncertain. CDR3 size: 11 residues. Germline CDR1 SEHNR, CDR2 FQNEAQ (reference sequence). The V end was cut by 3 bases, the J end by 4 bases, with 3 bases between. The CDR3 region has the DNA TGTGCCAGCAGCTTCCGAGAGACCCAGTACTTC. Its protein is CASSFRETQYF.

The V and J genes are TRBV18 and TRBJ2-1, with 10 bases matching TRBD2. The V and J ends lost 4 bases and 7 bases, in that order; junction bases with no gene match: 10. Germline CDR1 KGHSH, CDR2 LQKENI. The CDR3 totals 16 residues. The CDR3: CASSRTAGGWDNEQFF. CDR3 sequence (DNA): TGTGCCAGCTCACGAACAGCGGGAGGGTGGGATAATGAGCAGTTCTTC.

The chain carries TRBV19 and TRBJ2-1, with D perhaps TRBD2 (6 bases). Germline V gene sequence: CDR1 LNHDA, CDR2 SQIVND (reference sequence). V lost 4 bases to trimming and J lost 8 bases, with 21 bases between them. This CDR3 has 16 amino acids. The CDR3 DNA is TGTGCCAGTAGTACCCAGGGACTGATTAGCGCGGATGAGCAGTTCTTC. Its protein product is CASSTQGLISADEQFF. Full variable domain (outside the CDR3, taken from reference TRBV19 and TRBJ2-1): DGGITQSPKYLFRKEGQNVTLSCEQNLNHDAMYWYRQDPGQGLRLIYYSQIVNDFQKGDIAEGYSVSREKKESFPLTVTSAQKNPTAFYLCASSTQGLISADEQFFGPGTRLTVL.

This chain uses TRBV6-5 with TRBJ1-3, with a tentative D call TRBD1 (5 bases). Germline lookup yields CDR1 MNHEY and CDR2 SVGAGI. The CDR3 has 11 residues. With 6 bases removed from V and 8 bases from J, the gap between germline ends came to 8 bases. CDR3 in DNA: TGTGCCAGCAGAAGGGGTGACACCATATATTTT. Translation: CASRRGDTIYF.

V gene TRBV28 combines with J gene TRBJ2-7, with a tentative D call TRBD1 (5 bases). The CDR3 is 15 residues long. The V end lost 3 bases, the J end lost 3 bases, and 15 bases lay between the germline ends. Germline V gene lookup returns CDR1 MDHEN and CDR2 SYDVKM. The chain's CDR3 is CASSLSRGPGYEQYF. In DNA form, the CDR3 reads TGTGCCAGCAGTTTGTCTAGGGGCCCGGGCTACGAGCAGTACTTC.

The V and J genes are TRBV27 and TRBJ2-7; 9 positions match TRBD1. The CDR3 length is 15 residues. Germline V CDR1 and CDR2: MNHEY, SMNVEV (reference sequence). The trim removed 8 bases at V and 4 bases at J, leaving 12 bases unmatched. CDR3 nucleotide sequence: TGTGCCAGCGGAAGCCTGGGGACAGGGTCGTACGAGCAGTACTTC. Protein: CASGSLGTGSYEQYF.

This chain uses TRBV7-9 with TRBJ2-2, with D maybe TRBD2 (5 bases). Germline CDR1 SEHNR, CDR2 FQNEAQ (reference sequence). The CDR3 is 15 amino acids. V shed 2 bases and J shed 7 bases, with 14 bases lying between them. CDR3 nucleotides: TGTGCCAGCAGCTTAACGTTACTAGTTGGCGGGGAGCTGTTTTTT. Translating it yields CASSLTLLVGGELFF.

The CDR3 here is CASSGGYTDTQYF. In DNA form, the CDR3 reads TGTGCCAGCAGTGGCGGGTACACAGATACGCAGTATTTT. This rearrangement joins TRBV12-3 or TRBV12-4 to TRBJ2-3, with D maybe TRBD2 (5 bases). The ends were cut back, 5 bases at V and 2 bases at J, with 8 bases in the middle. The CDR3 is 13 amino acids.

The rearrangement uses TRBV6-4 and TRBJ1-5; 7 bases match TRBD1. The J segment lost 9 bases and the V segment lost 3 bases, leaving 11 bases of the junction unmatched. CDR1 and CDR2 (germline): MRHNA, SNTAGT. The CDR3 has 15 residues. The CDR3 sequence is CASSEGGVPRAPQHF. CDR3 nucleotide sequence: TGTGCCAGCAGTGAAGGGGGCGTCCCTCGAGCGCCCCAGCATTTT.

The CDR3 here is CSVEEGAGWEQFF. The CDR3 DNA sequence: TGCAGCGTTGAAGAAGGGGCGGGGTGGGAGCAGTTCTTC. The gene calls are TRBV29-1 and TRBJ2-1; D might be TRBD2 (6 bases). Trimming left V 0 bases short and J 10 bases short, with 13 bases between. Germline V gene lookup returns CDR1 SQVTM and CDR2 ANQGSEA. The CDR3 runs 13 residues.

The chain combines TRBV28 with TRBJ2-6; D might be TRBD1 (6 bases). Germline loops: CDR1 MDHEN, CDR2 SYDVKM. V lost 2 bases and J lost 0, with 14 bases in between. The CDR3 runs to 18 residues. This chain's CDR3 is CASSLGTISLSGANVLTF. For the CDR3, the DNA is TGTGCCAGCAGTTTAGGGACAATAAGCCTCTCTGGGGCCAACGTCCTGACTTTC.

In this sample, this clone turned up a few times. This chain joins TRBV27 and TRBJ2-7; D gene uncertain. Germline V gene sequence: CDR1 MNHEY, CDR2 SMNVEV (reference sequence). This CDR3 has 13 amino acids. V gave up 2 bases and J gave up 2 bases, with 7 bases separating them. In nucleotides, the CDR3 is TGTGCCAGCAGTTTAGGCCTAGCCTACGAGCAGTACTTC. Translated: CASSLGLAYEQYF.

In DNA form, the CDR3 reads TGTGCCAGCAGCTTGGAAACCCGCCCTAGATACAATGAGCAGTTCTTC. Translation: CASSLETRPRYNEQFF. This sequence joins TRBV11-2 and TRBJ2-1; D unresolved. The CDR3 covers 16 residues. Germline V gene data show CDR1 as SGHAT and CDR2 as FQNNGV. The ends were cut back, 3 bases at V and 4 bases at J, with 16 bases in the middle. Full variable domain (rest looked up from reference TRBV11-2 and TRBJ2-1): EAGVAQSPRYKIIEKRQSVAFWCNPISGHATLYWYQQILGQGPKLLIQFQNNGVVDDSQLPKDRFSAERLKGVDSTLKIQPAKLEDSAVYLCASSLETRPRYNEQFFGPGTRLTVL.

A single count supports this clone. This chain's CDR3 is CASSPAGEKGTEAFF. The DNA for the CDR3 is TGCGCCAGCAGCCCCGCAGGGGAAAAAGGGACTGAAGCTTTCTTT. This chain joins TRBV5-1 and TRBJ1-1; perhaps TRBD1 as D (6 bases). This CDR3 contains 15 residues. Germline V gene sequence: CDR1 SGHRS, CDR2 YFSETQ. V lost 4 bases, J lost 5 bases, and 18 bases lay in between.

This chain connects TRBV4-1 to TRBJ1-5, with a possible D match to TRBD1 (6 bases). V lost 1 base and J 1 base, leaving 14 bases between the germline ends. Germline CDR1 reads MGHRA; CDR2 reads YSYEKL. The CDR3 length is 17 residues. The CDR3 sequence is CASSQGRGGRSNQPQHF. CDR3 DNA: TGCGCCAGCAGCCAAGGACGGGGGGGGCGCAGCAATCAGCCCCAGCATTTT.

The rearrangement joins TRBV3-1 (or the pseudogene TRBV3-2) to TRBJ1-1; TRBD1 matches 10 bases. CDR1 and CDR2 from the germline V gene are LGHDT and YNNKEL (reference sequence). The J segment lost 3 bases and the V segment lost 3 bases, leaving 1 base of the junction unmatched. The CDR3 covers 14 residues. The CDR3 spells CASSQTGGYTEAFF. The CDR3 DNA is TGTGCCAGCAGCCAGACAGGGGGCTACACTGAAGCTTTCTTT.

This clone was detected only a few times. V usage is TRBV28 and J usage is TRBJ2-5; perhaps TRBD1 as D (6 bases). CDR1 and CDR2 (germline): MDHEN, SYDVKM. Trimming shortened V by 3 bases and J by 5 bases, and 10 bases separated the two germline ends. This CDR3 contains 13 residues. The CDR3 protein is CASSFRGEETQYF. CDR3 nucleotide sequence: TGTGCCAGCAGTTTCAGGGGCGAGGAGACCCAGTACTTC.